The 30 T cell receptor beta chains below all came from one sample that was sequenced in a study of CD8 T cells in ankylosing spondylitis. Findings and limits, study-wide: One TCR beta motif, made up of about 8 highly homologous variants, appeared characteristic of ankylosing spondylitis blood.

TCRdb redid the calling of the 5' RACE reads with MiXCR, one entry per CDR3 protein. Here the sample spans some 800,000 distinct CDR3 sequences, 12% being singletons. These receptors lack a known antigen. The sample comprised blood, either unsorted or a sorted T cell fraction (not recorded which). These receptors were taken from a male donor with ankylosing spondylitis.

The gene calls are TRBV19 and TRBJ1-2, with TRBD1 identical over 10 bases. CDR1 and CDR2 (germline): LNHDA, SQIVND (reference sequence). With 7 bases clipped from V and 4 bases from J, the junction kept 9 bases outside the gene matches. This CDR3 is 15 amino acids long. CDR3 sequence (DNA): TGTGCCAGTAAGGAGACAGGGGGCGCAGGCTATGGCTACACCTTC. Translated: CASKETGGAGYGYTF.

This clonotype occurred many times. CDR3 in DNA: TGTGCCAGCAGTCCGACCGGGACAGTGAACACTGAAGCTTTCTTT. Amino acids: CASSPTGTVNTEAFF. This chain joins TRBV6-2 or TRBV6-3 and TRBJ1-1; 7 bases match TRBD1. The CDR3 length is 15 residues. Germline V gene sequence: CDR1 MNHEY, CDR2 SVGEGT. The junction had 6 bases not matched to a gene; V was cut back by 5 bases and J by 0 bases.

This clonotype was seen more than once but under ten times. The V call is TRBV20-1, the J call TRBJ2-1, with 8 bases matching TRBD2. Trimming cost V 6 bases and J 6 bases; bases outside gene matches: 10. The CDR3 loop spans 14 amino acids. Per germline, CDR1 DFQATT and CDR2 SNEGSKA (reference sequence). The CDR3 reads CSAEPGLGGNEQFF. The CDR3 coding sequence is TGCAGTGCCGAGCCGGGACTAGGGGGCAATGAGCAGTTCTTC.

V is TRBV7-9 and J is TRBJ1-2; TRBD1 matches at 7 bases. This CDR3 has 14 amino acids. V gave up 5 bases and J gave up 4 bases; unmatched junction bases: 7. Per the germline V gene, CDR1 is SEHNR and CDR2 is FQNEAQ (reference sequence). The CDR3 reads CASSQQGKTYGYTF. The CDR3 DNA follows: TGTGCCAGCAGCCAACAGGGGAAGACCTATGGCTACACCTTC.

This clonotype was seen a few times. This chain links TRBV20-1 with TRBJ2-5; D is unresolved. Per germline, CDR1 DFQATT and CDR2 SNEGSKA (reference sequence). Trimming left V 7 bases short and J 2 bases short, with 17 bases between. This CDR3 comprises 14 residues. CDR3 sequence reads: CSGSTEAEQETQYF. CDR3 in DNA: TGCAGTGGGTCAACCGAGGCAGAACAAGAGACCCAGTACTTC.

This chain joins TRBV7-9 and TRBJ1-2; the match to TRBD1 covers 7 bases. The germline V gene encodes CDR1 SEHNR and CDR2 FQNEAQ (reference sequence). The ends lost 5 bases at V and 0 bases at J; junction bases unmatched: 6. The CDR3 length is 15 residues. The CDR3 bases are TGTGCCAGCAGCATTGGACAGGCCACTAACTATGGCTACACCTTC. It is translated as CASSIGQATNYGYTF.

This clonotype was recorded at least ten times. The V gene is TRBV12-3 or TRBV12-4, the J gene TRBJ1-6; D gene ambiguous. This CDR3 has 13 amino acids. V was shortened by 3 bases and J by 7 bases, with 7 bases between the two germline ends. The CDR3 protein is CASSLIWNSPLHF. The CDR3 DNA follows: TGTGCCAGCAGTTTGATATGGAATTCACCCCTCCACTTT.

At least ten counts were recorded for this clonotype. This chain uses TRBV18 with TRBJ2-7; tentatively, D is TRBD2 (5 bases). Trimming shortened V by 3 bases and J by 0 bases, and 12 bases separated the two germline ends. CDR1 KGHSH and CDR2 LQKENI come from the germline V gene. CDR3 length equals 15 residues. The CDR3 sequence: CASSPPPGSSYEQYF. CDR3 in DNA: TGTGCCAGCTCACCCCCCCCTGGGAGCTCCTACGAGCAGTACTTC.

This clonotype was observed a few times. Since a much larger clone is just one base distant, this may be a read error. J is TRBJ1-1 and V is TRBV7-2, with no clear D. Deletions cut 2 bases from V and 1 base from J, with 8 bases between. The CDR3 has 14 amino acids. CDR1 is SGHTA and CDR2 is FQGNSA in the germline V gene. The CDR3 reads CASSLLAGNTEAFF. The CDR3, as DNA: TGTGCCAGCAGCTTATTGGCGGGGAACACTGAAGCTTTCTTT. The variable domain in full, completed from reference TRBV7-2 and TRBJ1-1, reads GAGVSQSPSNKVTEKGKDVELRCDPISGHTALYWYRQSLGQGLEFLIYFQGNSAPDKSGLPSDRFSAERTGGSVSTLTIQRTQQEDSAVYLCASSLLAGNTEAFFGQGTRLTVV.

This chain joins TRBV4-2 and TRBJ2-2; D is perhaps TRBD2 (6 bases). Germline V lookup: CDR1 LGHNA, CDR2 YNFKEQ. This CDR3 is 15 amino acids long. V was pared by 4 bases and J by 2 bases, with 11 bases between. The CDR3 nucleotides read TGTGCCAGCAGCCTTCTAGCGAAAAACACCGGGGAGCTGTTTTTT. Translating gives CASSLLAKNTGELFF.

To note about this clonotype: Just one base apart from a much larger clone, this may be a read error. V usage is TRBV20-1 and J usage is TRBJ2-7, with D perhaps given as TRBD1 or TRBD2 (5 bases each). V shed 2 bases and J shed 11 bases, with 16 bases lying between them. Germline CDR1 DFQATT, CDR2 SNEGSKA (reference sequence). The CDR3 extends over 12 amino acids. CDR3 amino acids: CSARLYPGREYF. The DNA of the CDR3 is TGCAGTGCTAGACTATACCCGGGACGCGAGTACTTC.

This clonotype has more than one count but fewer than ten. This rearrangement joins TRBV7-2 to TRBJ2-2, with TRBD2 as a possible D gene (5 bases). Germline V CDR1 and CDR2: SGHTA, FQGNSA. Trimming took 2 bases from V and 0 from J, leaving 10 bases between them. The CDR3 is made up of 16 amino acids. DNA for the CDR3: TGTGCCAGCAGCTTATTTTCGGGGTCGAACACCGGGGAGCTGTTTTTT. It is translated as CASSLFSGSNTGELFF.

The V gene is TRBV12-3 or TRBV12-4, the J gene TRBJ2-7, with D maybe TRBD1 (6 bases). V dropped 2 bases and J dropped 0 bases, with 11 bases sitting between them. The CDR3 runs 15 residues. The CDR3 bases are TGTGCCAGCAGTTTATGGGGACATAGCTCCTACGAGCAGTACTTC. Translating gives CASSLWGHSSYEQYF.

This clonotype was seen a handful of times. The V and J genes are TRBV21-1 and TRBJ1-5. TRBV21-1 is tagged as a pseudogene. The CDR3 length is 15 residues. CDR3 nucleotide sequence: TGTGCCAGCAGCAGGGGAGGGGGGGCTCATCAGCCCCAGCATTTT. Translated, it gives CASSRGGGAHQPQHF.

CDR3 loop: CASSLFRDRGSFYTEAFF. In DNA form, the CDR3 reads TGTGCCAGCAGTTTATTTCGGGACAGGGGGTCTTTTTACACTGAAGCTTTCTTT. This sequence joins TRBV28 and TRBJ1-1, with 11 bases fitting TRBD1. V dropped 1 base and J dropped 3; count of bases not matched to a gene: 10. The CDR3 totals 18 residues. In germline, CDR1 is MDHEN, CDR2 SYDVKM. Supplemented by reference TRBV28 and TRBJ1-1, the full variable domain reads DVKVTQSSRYLVKRTGEKVFLECVQDMDHENMFWYRQDPGLGLRLIYFSYDVKMKEKGDIPEGYSVSREKKERFSLILESASTNQTSMYLCASSLFRDRGSFYTEAFFGQGTRLTVV.

This clonotype has more than one count but fewer than ten. The chain links TRBV12-3 or TRBV12-4 to TRBJ1-2, with 8 bases matching TRBD1. The CDR3 sequence is 17 residues long. V trimming: 7 bases; J trimming: 3 bases; junction bases outside the gene matches: 16. The DNA for the CDR3 is TGTGCCAGCATGGGTCTGACAGGGGAATTCGCCCACTATGGCTACACCTTC. Protein: CASMGLTGEFAHYGYTF.

This clonotype was picked up many times. The rearrangement joins TRBV10-3 to TRBJ1-5, with a possible D match to TRBD1 (6 bases). V lost 9 bases and J 4 bases, leaving 7 bases between the germline ends. CDR3 length: 11 amino acids. Germline CDR1 is ENHRY and CDR2 is SYGVKD. The CDR3 spells CAIGQNQPQHF. In nucleotides, the CDR3 is TGTGCCATAGGACAGAATCAGCCCCAGCATTTT.

There are a few counts of this clonotype. This chain uses TRBV20-1 with TRBJ2-2, with D perhaps TRBD1 (6 bases). V lost 5 bases to trimming and J lost 0 bases, with 10 bases between them. Germline CDR1 DFQATT, CDR2 SNEGSKA (reference sequence). The CDR3 has 14 residues. CDR3 sequence: CSAGRGANTGELFF. In DNA form, the CDR3 reads TGCAGTGCTGGCAGGGGCGCGAACACCGGGGAGCTGTTTTTT.

This clonotype came up a few times. The chain combines TRBV29-1 with TRBJ1-1, with D maybe TRBD1 (6 bases). The CDR3 loop spans 12 amino acids. Between the trimmed V and J ends, which lost 5 bases and 10 bases, there was a span of 17 bases. CDR1 SQVTM and CDR2 ANQGSEA come from the germline V gene. CDR3 sequence: CSVRRGGRGAFF. The CDR3 region has the DNA TGCAGCGTTCGCAGGGGAGGTCGGGGAGCTTTCTTT.

This chain connects TRBV20-1 to TRBJ2-7; D may be TRBD2 (6 bases). Germline loops: CDR1 DFQATT, CDR2 SNEGSKA (reference sequence). Trimming shortened V by 1 base and J by 3 bases, and 13 bases separated the two germline ends. The CDR3 covers 14 residues. The CDR3 here is CSARGQDYFYEQYF. In nucleotides, the CDR3 is TGCAGTGCTAGAGGGCAGGACTACTTCTACGAGCAGTACTTC.

This clonotype was found many times. This chain connects TRBV20-1 to TRBJ1-1; 7 nucleotides agree with TRBD1. V shed 4 bases, J shed 4 bases, and the junction held 3 bases outside the gene matches. The CDR3 covers 12 residues. Germline lookup yields CDR1 DFQATT and CDR2 SNEGSKA (reference sequence). CDR3 coding DNA: TGCAGTGCTAACAGGGGAGGCACTGAAGCTTTCTTT. Translated: CSANRGGTEAFF.

The V gene is TRBV7-2, the J gene TRBJ2-3, with 7 bases lining up with TRBD1. The germline CDR1 and CDR2 sequences are SGHTA and FQGNSA. Trimming at V came to 5 bases and at J to 2 bases, leaving 4 bases not matched to a gene. The CDR3 has 14 amino acids. The CDR3 sequence is CASSPTGATDTQYF. CDR3 in DNA: TGTGCCAGCAGCCCTACAGGGGCCACAGATACGCAGTATTTT.

The rearrangement joins TRBV20-1 to TRBJ2-7; 9 bases align to TRBD1. After removal of 5 bases from V and 4 bases from J, the junction contained 6 bases not matched to a gene. Germline lookup yields CDR1 DFQATT and CDR2 SNEGSKA (reference sequence). This CDR3 spans 13 amino acids. CDR3 DNA: TGCAGTGCTGGGGGACAGGGTCTGTACGAGCAGTACTTC. Translation gives CSAGGQGLYEQYF.

At least ten counts were recorded for this clonotype. The V gene is TRBV20-1, the J gene TRBJ2-3; unclear D gene. Germline-derived CDR1 and CDR2 are DFQATT and SNEGSKA (reference sequence). Trimming left V 6 bases short and J 3 bases short, with 16 bases between. The CDR3 runs 14 residues. This chain's CDR3 is CSARFSMGTDTQYF. In nucleotides, the CDR3 is TGCAGTGCCAGATTCTCCATGGGAACAGATACGCAGTATTTT.

This clonotype was observed a handful of times. The rearrangement joins TRBV7-2 to TRBJ1-2, with TRBD1 matching over 7 bases. The trim removed 4 bases at V and 5 bases at J, leaving 10 bases unmatched. The CDR3 consists of 15 residues. In germline, CDR1 is SGHTA, CDR2 FQGNSA. The CDR3 DNA follows: TGTGCCAGCAGCTATCGGGGACAGCTTCGGTATGGCTACACCTTC. Its translation is CASSYRGQLRYGYTF.

The chain uses TRBV4-3 and TRBJ2-3; tentatively, D is TRBD2 (5 bases). Deletions cut 0 bases from V and 4 bases from J, with 8 bases between. This CDR3 region has 14 residues. The V gene's germline CDR1 is LGHNA and CDR2 YSLEER. The CDR3 sequence is CASSQERRPDTQYF. In DNA form, the CDR3 reads TGCGCCAGCAGCCAAGAGCGGAGGCCAGATACGCAGTATTTT.

The V call is TRBV7-6, the J call TRBJ2-7; 7 bases agree with TRBD2. CDR3 length: 15 residues. Germline V CDR1 and CDR2: SGHVS, FNYEAQ. Trimming cost V 5 bases and J 2 bases; bases outside gene matches: 9. CDR3 DNA sequence: TGTGCCAGCAGCCGCGCATTAGCGGGTCCCTACGAGCAGTACTTC. This codes for CASSRALAGPYEQYF.

This sequence joins TRBV4-2 and TRBJ2-1, with 9 bases aligning to TRBD2. The CDR3 is 16 residues long. The V gene end was trimmed by 0 bases and the J gene end by 10 bases; junction bases not matched to a gene: 10. CDR1 and CDR2 from the germline V gene are LGHNA and YNFKEQ. The CDR3 sequence: CASSQENSGGPGEQFF. CDR3 bases: TGTGCCAGCAGCCAAGAAAACAGCGGGGGGCCAGGGGAGCAGTTCTTC.

In this sample, this clonotype turned up a few times. The chain has TRBV4-3 and TRBJ2-2; D possibly uses TRBD1 or TRBD2 (5 bases each). CDR3 length equals 14 residues. Germline CDR1 is LGHNA and CDR2 is YSLEER. Between the trimmed V and J ends, which lost 4 bases and 4 bases, there was a span of 10 bases. The CDR3 sequence: CASSLLGTTGELFF. As DNA, the CDR3 is TGCGCCAGCAGCCTGCTTGGGACCACCGGGGAGCTGTTTTTT.

The genes are TRBV7-2 and TRBJ1-5; D is ambiguous. Germline CDR1 and CDR2: SGHTA and FQGNSA. Trimming removed 4 bases from V and 8 bases from J, with 15 bases in between. This CDR3 region has 14 residues. CDR3 nucleotide sequence: TGTGCCAGCAGCTCAGCGGTCGGAGCGGAGCCCCAGCATTTT. Protein sequence: CASSSAVGAEPQHF.